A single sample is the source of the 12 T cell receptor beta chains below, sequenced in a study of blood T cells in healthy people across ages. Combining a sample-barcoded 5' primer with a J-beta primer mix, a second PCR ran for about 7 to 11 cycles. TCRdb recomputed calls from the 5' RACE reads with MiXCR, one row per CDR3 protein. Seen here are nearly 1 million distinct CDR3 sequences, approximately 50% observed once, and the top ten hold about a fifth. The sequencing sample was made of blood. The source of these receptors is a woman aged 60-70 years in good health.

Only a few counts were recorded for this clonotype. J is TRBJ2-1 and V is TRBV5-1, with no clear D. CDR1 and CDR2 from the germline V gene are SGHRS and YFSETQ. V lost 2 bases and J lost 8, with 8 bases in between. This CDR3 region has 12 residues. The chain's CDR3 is CASSFQGHEQFF. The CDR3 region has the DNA TGCGCCAGCAGCTTTCAAGGCCATGAGCAGTTCTTC.

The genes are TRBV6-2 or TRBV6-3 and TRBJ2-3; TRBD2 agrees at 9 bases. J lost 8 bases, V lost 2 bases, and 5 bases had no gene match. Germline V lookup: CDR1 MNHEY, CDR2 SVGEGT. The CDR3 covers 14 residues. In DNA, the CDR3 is TGTGCCAGCAGTTACGTGGGGACTAGCAGTACGCAGTATTTT. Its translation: CASSYVGTSSTQYF.

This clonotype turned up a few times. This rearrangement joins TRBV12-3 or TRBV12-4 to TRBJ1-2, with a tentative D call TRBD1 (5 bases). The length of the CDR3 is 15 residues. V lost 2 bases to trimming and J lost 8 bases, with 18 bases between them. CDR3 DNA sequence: TGTGCCAGCAGTTTATGGGACCGCACGTCTATGGGCTACACCTTC. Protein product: CASSLWDRTSMGYTF.

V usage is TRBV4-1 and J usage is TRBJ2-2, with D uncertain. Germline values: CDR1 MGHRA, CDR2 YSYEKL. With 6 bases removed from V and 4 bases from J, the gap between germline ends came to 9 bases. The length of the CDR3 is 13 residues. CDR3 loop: CASRQPATGELFF. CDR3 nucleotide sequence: TGCGCCAGCAGACAGCCGGCCACCGGGGAGCTGTTTTTT.

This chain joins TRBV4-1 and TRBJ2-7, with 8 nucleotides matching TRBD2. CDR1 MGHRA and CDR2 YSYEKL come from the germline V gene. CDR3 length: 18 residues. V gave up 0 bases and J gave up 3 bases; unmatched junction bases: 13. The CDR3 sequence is CASSQEGGGSGTFYEQYF. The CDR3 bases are TGCGCCAGCAGCCAAGAAGGCGGGGGTAGCGGGACTTTCTACGAGCAGTACTTC.

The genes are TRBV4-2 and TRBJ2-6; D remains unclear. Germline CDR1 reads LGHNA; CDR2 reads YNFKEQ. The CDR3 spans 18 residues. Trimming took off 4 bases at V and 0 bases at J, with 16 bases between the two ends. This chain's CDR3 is CASSPIAPFLSGANVLTF. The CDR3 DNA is TGTGCCAGCAGCCCCATAGCCCCCTTCCTCTCTGGGGCCAACGTCCTGACTTTC.

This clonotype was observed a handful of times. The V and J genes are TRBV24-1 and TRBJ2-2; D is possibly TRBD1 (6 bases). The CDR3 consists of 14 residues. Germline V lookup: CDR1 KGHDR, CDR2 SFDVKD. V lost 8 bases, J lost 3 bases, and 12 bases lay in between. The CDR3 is CATKGTSYTGELFF. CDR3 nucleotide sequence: TGTGCCACCAAGGGGACATCATACACCGGGGAGCTGTTTTTT.

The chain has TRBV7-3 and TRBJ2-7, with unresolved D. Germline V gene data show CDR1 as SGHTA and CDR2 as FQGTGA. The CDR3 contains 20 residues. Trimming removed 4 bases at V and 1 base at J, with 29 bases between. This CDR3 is CASSSTAPTGWPGESYEQYF. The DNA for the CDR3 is TGTGCCAGCAGCTCCACCGCGCCCACCGGATGGCCAGGCGAATCCTACGAGCAGTACTTC.

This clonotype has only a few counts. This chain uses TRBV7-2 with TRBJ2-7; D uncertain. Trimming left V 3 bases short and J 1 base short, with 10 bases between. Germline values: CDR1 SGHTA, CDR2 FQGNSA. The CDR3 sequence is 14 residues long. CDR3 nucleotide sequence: TGTGCCAGCAGCTTCGCCTCCCCTTCCTACGAGCAGTACTTC. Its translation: CASSFASPSYEQYF.

CDR3 loop: CASSAGGANYGYTF. The DNA of the CDR3 is TGTGCCAGCTCCGCAGGGGGGGCTAACTATGGCTACACCTTC. The chain links TRBV6-6 to TRBJ1-2; 7 bases are a match to TRBD1. This CDR3 is 14 amino acids long. Germline V gene data show CDR1 as MNHNY and CDR2 as SVGAGI (reference sequence). V lost 8 bases to trimming and J lost 0 bases; unmatched junction nucleotides: 6.

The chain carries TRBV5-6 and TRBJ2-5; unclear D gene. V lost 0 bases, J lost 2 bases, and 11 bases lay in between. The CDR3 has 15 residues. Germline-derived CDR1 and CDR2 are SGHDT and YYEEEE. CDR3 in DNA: TGTGCCAGCAGCTTGGTCGGGCCGGCACAAGAGACCCAGTACTTC. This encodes CASSLVGPAQETQYF.

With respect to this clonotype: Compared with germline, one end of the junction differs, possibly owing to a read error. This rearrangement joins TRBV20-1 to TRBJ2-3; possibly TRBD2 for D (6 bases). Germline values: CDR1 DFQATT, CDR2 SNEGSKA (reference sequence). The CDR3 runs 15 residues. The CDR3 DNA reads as TGCAGTGCTAGAGGCGGGAAGGGCCTCACAGGTACGCAGTATTTT. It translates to CSARGGKGLTGTQYF.